This T cell receptor beta chain came from a study of T cell repertoires in cytomegalovirus infection. This CDR3 has 12 residues. Trimming left V 3 bases short and J 5 bases short, with 8 bases between. Study observations and caveats: Carriers of CMV plus the relevant HLA were identified by cumulative public TCR beta family frequency.

On this clonotype itself: Its antigen is unidentified.

TCRdb passed the reads through MiXCR, listing each CDR3 protein once. The sample includes roughly 320,000 distinct CDR3 sequences, more than 8% of them seen just once. The specimen sequenced was PBMCs. This receptor was taken from a human donor in good health (CMV status not recorded). Some clones in this sample may be carry-over from other donors' samples. The chain links TRBV12-3 or TRBV12-4 to TRBJ2-7; D not certain. The chain's CDR3 is CASSFKPNEQYF. The CDR3 DNA is TGTGCCAGCAGTTTTAAGCCGAACGAGCAGTACTTC.